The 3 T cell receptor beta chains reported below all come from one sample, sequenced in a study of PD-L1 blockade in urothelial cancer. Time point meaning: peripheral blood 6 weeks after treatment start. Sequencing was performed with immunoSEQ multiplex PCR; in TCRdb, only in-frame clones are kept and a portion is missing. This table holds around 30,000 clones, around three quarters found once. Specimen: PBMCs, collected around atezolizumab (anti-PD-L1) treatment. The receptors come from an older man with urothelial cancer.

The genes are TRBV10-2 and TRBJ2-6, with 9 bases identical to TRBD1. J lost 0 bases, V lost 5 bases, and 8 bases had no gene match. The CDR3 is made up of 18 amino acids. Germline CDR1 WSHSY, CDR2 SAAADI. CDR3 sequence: CASSRGGQGSSGANVLTF. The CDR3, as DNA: TGCGCCAGCAGTCGAGGAGGACAGGGGAGCTCTGGGGCCAACGTCCTGACTTTC.

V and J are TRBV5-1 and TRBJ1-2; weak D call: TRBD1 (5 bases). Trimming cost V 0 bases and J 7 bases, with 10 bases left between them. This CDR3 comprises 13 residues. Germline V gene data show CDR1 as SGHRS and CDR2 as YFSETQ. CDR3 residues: CASSLEGAGGYTF. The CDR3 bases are TGCGCCAGCAGCTTGGAAGGGGCCGGTGGCTACACCTTC.

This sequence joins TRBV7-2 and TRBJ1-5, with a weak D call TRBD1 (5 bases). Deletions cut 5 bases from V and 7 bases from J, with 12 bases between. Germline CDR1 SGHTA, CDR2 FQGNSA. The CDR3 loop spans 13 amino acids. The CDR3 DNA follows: TGTGCCAGCAGCACACAACAGGAGCAGCCCCAGCATTTT. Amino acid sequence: CASSTQQEQPQHF.